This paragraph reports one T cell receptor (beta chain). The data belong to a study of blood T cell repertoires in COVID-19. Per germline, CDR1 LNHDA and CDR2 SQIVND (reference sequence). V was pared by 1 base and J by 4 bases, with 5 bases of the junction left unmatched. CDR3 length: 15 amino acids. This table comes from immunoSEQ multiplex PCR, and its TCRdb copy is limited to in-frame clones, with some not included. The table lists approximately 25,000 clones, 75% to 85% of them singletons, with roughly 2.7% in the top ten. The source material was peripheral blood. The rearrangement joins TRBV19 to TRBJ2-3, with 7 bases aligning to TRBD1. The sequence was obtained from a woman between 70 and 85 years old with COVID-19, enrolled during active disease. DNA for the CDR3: TGTGCCAGTAGTATAGGGGCCAGGGGGTCAGATACGCAGTATTTT. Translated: CASSIGARGSDTQYF.